Listed below are T cell receptor beta chains from one sample, sequenced in a study of CD8 T cells in Susac syndrome. In TCRdb, the immunoSEQ multiplex PCR reads were re-called with MiXCR into one record per CDR3 protein. The sample lists about 210,000 distinct CDR3 sequences, approximately 95% occurring once. Specimen: CD4+ T cells from PBMCs. Receptors were obtained from a human donor with multiple sclerosis. Each CDR3 is given with its conserved first and last residue. D genes are given only for firm matches. Size is omitted from some rows. Given values are once, few, many or a class for expanded clones.

j_call clone_size v_call d_call cdr3_aa cdr3_nt
TRBJ2-5 - TRBV19 - CASSSSLGETQYF TGTGCCAGTAGTAGTTCATTGGGCGAGACCCAGTACTTC
TRBJ2-5 few TRBV4-1 TRBD2 CASSHTGTSGGGQETQYF TGCGCCAGCAGTCATACCGGGACTAGCGGAGGGGGCCAAGAGACCCAGTACTTC
TRBJ1-1 - TRBV3-1 - CASSPSHLPGAFF TGTGCCAGCAGCCCGAGTCACCTCCCGGGAGCTTTCTTT
TRBJ2-7 once TRBV11-2 - CASSLAWGAGNSYEQYF TGTGCCAGCAGCCTAGCATGGGGAGCAGGGAACTCCTACGAGCAGTACTTC
TRBJ2-2 - TRBV20-1 - CSARRAPNTGELFF TGCAGTGCAAGGAGGGCACCGAACACCGGGGAGCTGTTTTTT
TRBJ2-2 - TRBV11-2 TRBD2 CASSRTSAAGELFF TGTGCCAGCAGTCGGACTAGCGCTGCCGGGGAGCTGTTTTTT
TRBJ2-7 - TRBV29-1 TRBD2 CSITSGREQYF TGCAGCATTACTAGCGGAAGGGAGCAGTACTTC
TRBJ2-7 - TRBV7-9 - CASSYEDRYEQYF TGTGCCAGCAGCTATGAAGACAGGTACGAGCAGTACTTC
TRBJ2-2 - TRBV25-1 TRBD1 CASSGPGGSSVFTGELFF TGTGCCAGCAGTGGGCCAGGGGGCTCGTCTGTGTTCACCGGGGAGCTGTTTTTT
TRBJ1-1 - TRBV5-1 - CASSLKENTEAFF TGCGCCAGCAGCTTGAAAGAGAACACTGAAGCTTTCTTT
TRBJ1-2 - TRBV20-1 - CSARDDYGYTF TGCAGTGCTAGAGACGACTATGGCTACACCTTC
TRBJ2-7 - TRBV2 - CASTDSNYEQYF TGTGCCAGCACGGACTCAAACTACGAGCAGTACTTC
TRBJ1-1 - TRBV3-1 - CASSQAGSTNTEAFF TGTGCCAGCAGCCAAGCTGGCAGCACTAACACTGAAGCTTTCTTT
TRBJ1-2 - TRBV3-1 TRBD1 CASSPGQGLYGYTF TGTGCCAGCAGCCCGGGACAGGGCCTCTATGGCTACACCTTC
TRBJ2-2 - TRBV30 - CAWSVQYTGELFF TGTGCCTGGAGTGTACAGTACACCGGGGAGCTGTTTTTT
TRBJ2-7 - TRBV20-1 TRBD2 CSALNLAGDEQYF TGCAGTGCTCTAAATCTAGCGGGAGACGAGCAGTACTTC
TRBJ1-2 - TRBV28 TRBD1 CASSDREVVYGYTF TGTGCCAGCAGCGACAGGGAGGTGGTCTATGGCTACACCTTC
TRBJ2-1 - TRBV25-1 - CASKGSRGKTYNEQFF TGTGCCAGCAAGGGATCCCGTGGGAAAACATACAATGAGCAGTTCTTC
TRBJ2-3 - TRBV20-1 - CSAQGAAADTQYF TGCAGTGCCCAAGGGGCCGCCGCAGATACGCAGTATTTT
TRBJ1-2 - TRBV12-3/TRBV12-4 - CASGRGGGYTF TGTGCCAGCGGTCGAGGGGGAGGCTACACCTTC
TRBJ1-2 - TRBV20-1 - CSARTQGWGYTF TGCAGTGCTAGGACCCAAGGTTGGGGCTACACCTTC
TRBJ2-1 - TRBV7-2 TRBD2 CASTPGAGGRNNEQFF TGTGCCAGCACCCCGGGGGCGGGGGGGCGGAACAATGAGCAGTTCTTC
TRBJ1-1 - TRBV29-1 - CSVEVGGDTEAFF TGCAGCGTTGAAGTCGGGGGCGACACTGAAGCTTTCTTT
TRBJ2-2 - TRBV20-1 TRBD1 CSATGGTNTGELFF TGCAGTGCCACAGGGGGTACGAACACCGGGGAGCTGTTTTTT